This entry describes one T cell receptor (beta chain). Its specificity is not known. These data are taken from a study of T-cell memory formation after mild COVID-19. Study in general: TCR clusters were largely donor specific.

TCRdb passed the 5' RACE reads through MiXCR, listing each CDR3 protein once. The table shows roughly 100,000 distinct CDR3 sequences, with about 15% occurring only once. The germline CDR1 and CDR2 sequences are SQVTM and ANQGSEA. The V end was cut by 3 bases, the J end by 6 bases, with 16 bases between. The CDR3 loop spans 14 amino acids. Study-wide results and limits: Proof of SARS-CoV-2 specificity was absent for the second-wave clones that crested on day 37. Clones that shrank (day 15 to 85) were balanced CD4/CD8, whereas later expanders leaned CD4+.

Sequences were obtained from PBMCs or a T cell subset sorted from them (not recorded which). J is TRBJ2-3 and V is TRBV29-1; a possible D gene is TRBD2 (5 bases). This receptor was identified in a man younger than 30 who had mild COVID-19 (a few samples of this study predate the infection). Cell type and time point are not known. CDR3 region: CSVDPVPGEDTQYF. DNA for the CDR3: TGCAGCGTTGACCCAGTCCCCGGGGAGGATACGCAGTATTTT.